The clone carrying this T cell receptor beta chain was recorded once. The sample comes from a study of blood T cell repertoires in COVID-19. Study-level information: The United States, Italy and Spain supplied acute and convalescent COVID-19 samples. Sources were T cells, B-cell-depleted T cells, or PBMCs; the material itself was cDNA or gDNA.

Produced via immunoSEQ multiplex PCR; TCRdb's table is partial and in-frame only. The sample has approximately 18,000 clones; around 92% are singletons. Germline CDR1 LNHDA, CDR2 SQIVND (reference sequence). With V trimmed by 10 bases and J by 0 bases, 7 bases remained unmatched. The CDR3 covers 15 residues. The sample was peripheral blood. This chain links TRBV19 with TRBJ1-4, with 8 bases matching TRBD1. The receptor was isolated from a human donor in a cohort sampled during active COVID-19. CDR3 sequence: CATADRATTNEKLFF. In DNA, the CDR3 is TGTGCCACCGCGGACAGGGCGACAACTAATGAAAAACTGTTTTTT.